This T cell receptor (beta chain) was sequenced during a study of blood T cells in healthy people across ages. Using a J-beta primer mix together with a sample-barcoded 5' primer, a second PCR was run for about 6 to 11 cycles. TCRdb reanalysed the 5' RACE reads using MiXCR and keeps one entry per CDR3 protein. The sample consists of almost 800,000 distinct CDR3 sequences, roughly 60% of them appearing once. Trimming left V 6 bases short and J 6 bases short, with 17 bases between. This CDR3 spans 13 amino acids. Germline lookup yields CDR1 DFQATT and CDR2 SNEGSKA (reference sequence). Whole-study results and caveats: Long-lived donors exceeded aged donors in naive CD4+ cells and diversity.

This clonotype was counted once. Its antigen remains unidentified. Sequenced sample: blood. This clonotype was sampled from a man aged 25-45 years in good health. V gene TRBV20-1 combines with J gene TRBJ1-1; D uncertain. CDR3 in amino acids: CSARPLGHPEAFF. In nucleotides, the CDR3 is TGCAGTGCCCGACCTTTGGGTCACCCTGAAGCTTTCTTT.